This T cell receptor (beta chain) was identified in a study of T-cell memory formation after mild COVID-19. TCRdb independently ran MiXCR on the 5' RACE reads; one entry per CDR3 protein. The sample consists of about 410,000 distinct CDR3 sequences, 23% of them appearing once. The sequencing input was PBMCs or a T cell subset sorted from them (not recorded which). This receptor was identified in an adult woman who had mild COVID-19 (a few samples of this study predate the infection). Cell type and time point are not known.

CDR3 sequence reads: CASSPGASGRSLRTDTQYF. Here the CDR3 DNA reads TGTGCCAGCAGCCCCGGGGCTAGCGGGAGGTCGTTGAGGACAGATACGCAGTATTTT. This chain connects TRBV12-3 or TRBV12-4 to TRBJ2-3; 11 bases align to TRBD2. V gave up 6 bases and J gave up 3 bases; unmatched junction bases: 17. The CDR3 runs 19 residues.